This T cell receptor beta chain was profiled in a study of circulating CD8 cells and anti-PD-1 response in melanoma. Study-level background: About 45% of the 13 patients had prior targeted therapy or immunotherapy; seven did not. Complete or partial response defined responders; stable or progressive disease, non-responders.

The QIAseq Immune Repertoire TCR panel built the libraries from roughly 16 ng of total RNA. One entry per CDR3 protein results from TCRdb running MiXCR on the reads. The sample includes about 600 distinct CDR3 sequences, about 8.5% of them seen just once. Live CD3+CD8+TCRalphabeta+ cells were sorted into four subsets by PD-1 and/or TIGIT. The length of the CDR3 is 13 residues. Deletions cut 4 bases from V and 6 bases from J, with 11 bases between. The germline CDR1 and CDR2 sequences are KGHDR and SFDVKD. Relative to its sample, this clonotype is large (0.1 to 1%). This chain links TRBV24-1 with TRBJ1-1; D remains ambiguous. This receptor was obtained from a human donor with melanoma. Sequenced material: CD8+ T cells from PBMCs, taken at baseline or after one month of anti-PD-1 therapy (not recorded which). CDR3 protein: CATSDPAVPEAFF. In nucleotides, the CDR3 is TGTGCCACCAGTGACCCGGCCGTTCCTGAAGCTTTCTTT.